There are many counts of the clone carrying this T cell receptor (beta chain). The antigen is not known. The data originate from a study of neurological immune-mediated disorders. Notes on the study in general: The repertoires of 18 of 34 multiple sclerosis patients were placed by phylogenetic grouping in a single related-CDR3 cluster, which may be a signature. Expanded clones shared no CDR3 amino acid sequences across subjects, suggesting private repertoires in all groups.

5'RACE employing 10-nucleotide random UMIs yielded the cDNA. In TCRdb, the 5' RACE reads were re-called with MiXCR into one record per CDR3 protein. The repertoire holds more than 40,000 distinct CDR3 sequences, with roughly 3.2% as singletons. The unsorted libraries originated from 2 million PBMCs kept at -80 C. Sequences were obtained from PBMCs. The TCR sequence derives from a woman aged 50 to 65 with multiple sclerosis.

The CDR3, as DNA: TGTGCCAGCAGCTTAGGGGGACAGGGGGCTGATACGCAGTATTTT. Translating gives CASSLGGQGADTQYF. The chain links TRBV7-2 to TRBJ2-3, with 12 nucleotides matching TRBD1. Germline-derived CDR1 and CDR2 are SGHTA and FQGNSA. With V trimmed by 1 base and J by 6 bases, 2 bases remained unmatched. The CDR3 covers 15 residues.